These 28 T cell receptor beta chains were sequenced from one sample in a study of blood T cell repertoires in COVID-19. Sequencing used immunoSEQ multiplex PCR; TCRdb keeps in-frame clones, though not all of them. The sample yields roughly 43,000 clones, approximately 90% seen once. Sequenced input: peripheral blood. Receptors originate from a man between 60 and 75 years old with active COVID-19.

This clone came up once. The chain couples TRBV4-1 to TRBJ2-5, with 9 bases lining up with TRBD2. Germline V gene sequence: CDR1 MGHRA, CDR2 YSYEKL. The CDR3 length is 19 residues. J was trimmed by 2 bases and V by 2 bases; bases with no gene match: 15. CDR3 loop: CASSQKRGEASGAQETQYF. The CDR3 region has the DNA TGCGCCAGCAGCCAAAAGAGGGGGGAGGCTAGCGGGGCTCAAGAGACCCAGTACTTC.

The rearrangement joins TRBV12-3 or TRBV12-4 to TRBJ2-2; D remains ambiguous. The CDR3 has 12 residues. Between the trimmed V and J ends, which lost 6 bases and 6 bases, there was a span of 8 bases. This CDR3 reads CASSLGSGELFF. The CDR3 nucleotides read TGTGCCAGCAGCCTAGGCTCCGGGGAGCTGTTTTTT.

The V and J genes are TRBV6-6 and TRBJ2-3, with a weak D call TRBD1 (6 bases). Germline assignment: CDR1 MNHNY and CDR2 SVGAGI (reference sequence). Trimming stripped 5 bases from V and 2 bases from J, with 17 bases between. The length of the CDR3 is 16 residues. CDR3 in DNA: TGTGCCAGCAGTACCACATGGGGGCATGACACAGATACGCAGTATTTT. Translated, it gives CASSTTWGHDTDTQYF.

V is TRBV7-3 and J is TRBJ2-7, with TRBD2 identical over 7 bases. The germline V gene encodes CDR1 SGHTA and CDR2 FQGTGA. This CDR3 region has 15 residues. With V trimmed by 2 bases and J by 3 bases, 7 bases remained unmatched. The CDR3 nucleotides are TGTGCCAGCAGCTTAGCTGCGAGCGGGAACTACGAGCAGTACTTC. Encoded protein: CASSLAASGNYEQYF.

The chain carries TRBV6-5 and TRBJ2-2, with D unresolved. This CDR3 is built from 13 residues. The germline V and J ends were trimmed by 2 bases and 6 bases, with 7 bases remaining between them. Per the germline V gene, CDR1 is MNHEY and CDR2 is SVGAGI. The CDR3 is CASSYGRAGELFF. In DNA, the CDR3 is TGTGCCAGCAGTTACGGTCGGGCCGGGGAGCTGTTTTTT.

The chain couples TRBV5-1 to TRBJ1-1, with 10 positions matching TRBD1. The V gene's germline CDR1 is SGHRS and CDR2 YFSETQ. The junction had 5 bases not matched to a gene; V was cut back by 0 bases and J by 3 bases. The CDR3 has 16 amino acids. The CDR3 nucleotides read TGCGCCAGCAGCTTGGAACCGGGACAGGGGTACACTGAAGCTTTCTTT. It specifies CASSLEPGQGYTEAFF. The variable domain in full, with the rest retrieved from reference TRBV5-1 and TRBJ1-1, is KAGVTQTPRYLIKTRGQQVTLSCSPISGHRSVSWYQQTPGQGLQFLFEYFSETQRNKGNFPGRFSGRQFSNSRSEMNVSTLELGDSALYLCASSLEPGQGYTEAFFGQGTRLTVV.

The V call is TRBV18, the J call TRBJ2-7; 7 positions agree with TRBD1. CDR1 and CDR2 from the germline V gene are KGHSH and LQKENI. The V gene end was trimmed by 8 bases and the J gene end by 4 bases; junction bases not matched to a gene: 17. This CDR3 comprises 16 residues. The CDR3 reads CASRNSAGTVIYEQYF. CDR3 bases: TGTGCCAGCCGTAACTCAGCCGGGACAGTAATATACGAGCAGTACTTC.

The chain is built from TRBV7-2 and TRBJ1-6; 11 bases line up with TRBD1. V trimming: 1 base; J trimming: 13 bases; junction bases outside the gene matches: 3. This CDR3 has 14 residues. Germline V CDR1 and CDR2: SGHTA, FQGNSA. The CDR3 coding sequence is TGTGCCAGCAGCTTAGTGGGACAGGGGGATCCCCTCCACTTT. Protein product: CASSLVGQGDPLHF.

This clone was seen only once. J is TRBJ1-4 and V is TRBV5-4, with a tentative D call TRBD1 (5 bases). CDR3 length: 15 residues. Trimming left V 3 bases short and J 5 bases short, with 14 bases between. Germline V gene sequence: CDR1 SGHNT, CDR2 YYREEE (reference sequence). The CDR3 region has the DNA TGTGCCAGCAGCTCGCCGGGCCGGGGGAATGAAAAACTGTTTTTT. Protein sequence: CASSSPGRGNEKLFF.

CDR3 sequence reads: CASSLGHSYEQYF. The CDR3 DNA follows: TGTGCCAGCAGTTTAGGACACTCCTACGAGCAGTACTTC. The chain uses TRBV12-3 or TRBV12-4 and TRBJ2-7; no definite D call. The CDR3 covers 13 residues. Between the trimmed V and J ends, which lost 1 base and 0 bases, there was a span of 4 bases.

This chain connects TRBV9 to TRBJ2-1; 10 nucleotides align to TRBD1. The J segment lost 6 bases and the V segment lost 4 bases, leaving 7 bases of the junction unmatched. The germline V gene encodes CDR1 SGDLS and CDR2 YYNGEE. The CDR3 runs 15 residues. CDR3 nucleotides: TGTGCCAGCAGCCGTCCGGACAGGGGGATCAATGAGCAGTTCTTC. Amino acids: CASSRPDRGINEQFF.

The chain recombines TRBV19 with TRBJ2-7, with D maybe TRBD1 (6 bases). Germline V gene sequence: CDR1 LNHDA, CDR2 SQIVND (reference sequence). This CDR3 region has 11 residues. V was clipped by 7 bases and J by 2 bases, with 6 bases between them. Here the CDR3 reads CASTGAYEQYF. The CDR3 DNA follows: TGTGCCAGTACAGGGGCCTACGAGCAGTACTTC.

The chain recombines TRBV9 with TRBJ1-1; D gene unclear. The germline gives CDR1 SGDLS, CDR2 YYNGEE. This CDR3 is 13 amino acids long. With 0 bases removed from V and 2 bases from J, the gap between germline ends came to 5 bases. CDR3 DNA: TGTGCCAGCAGCGTAGCGGGAAACACTGAAGCTTTCTTT. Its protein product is CASSVAGNTEAFF.

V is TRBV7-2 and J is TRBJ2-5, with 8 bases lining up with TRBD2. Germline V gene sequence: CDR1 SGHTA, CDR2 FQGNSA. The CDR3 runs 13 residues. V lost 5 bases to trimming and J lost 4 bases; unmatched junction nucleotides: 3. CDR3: CASSPSGGETQYF. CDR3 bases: TGTGCCAGCAGCCCCAGCGGGGGAGAGACCCAGTACTTC.

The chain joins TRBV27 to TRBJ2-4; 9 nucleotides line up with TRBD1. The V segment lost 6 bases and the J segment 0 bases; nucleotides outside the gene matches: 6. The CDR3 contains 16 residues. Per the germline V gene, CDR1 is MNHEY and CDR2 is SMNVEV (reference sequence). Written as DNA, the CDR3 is TGTGCCAGCAGCATCGGGACAGGGAGAGCCAAAAACATTCAGTACTTC. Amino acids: CASSIGTGRAKNIQYF.

As DNA, the CDR3 is TGTGCCAGCAGAAATGGACAGGGGCACGAGCAGTACTTC. As protein: CASRNGQGHEQYF. The chain recombines TRBV3-1 (or the pseudogene TRBV3-2) with TRBJ2-7; TRBD1 matches at 9 bases. The CDR3 has 13 amino acids. The V and J ends lost 6 bases and 5 bases, in that order; junction bases with no gene match: 5. Germline V gene sequence: CDR1 LGHDT, CDR2 YNNKEL (reference sequence).

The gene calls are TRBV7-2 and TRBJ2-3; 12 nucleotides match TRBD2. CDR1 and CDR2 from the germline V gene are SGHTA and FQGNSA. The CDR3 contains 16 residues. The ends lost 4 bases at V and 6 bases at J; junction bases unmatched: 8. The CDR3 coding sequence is TGTGCCAGCAGCTCAAGACTAGCGGGGGCCGGGGATACGCAGTATTTT. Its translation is CASSSRLAGAGDTQYF.

This CDR3 is CASSLAPSGSSYEQYF. The CDR3 DNA follows: TGTGCCAGCAGCTTGGCGCCTAGCGGCTCTTCCTACGAGCAGTACTTC. V and J are TRBV7-8 and TRBJ2-7; 7 nucleotides agree with TRBD2. Germline V gene lookup returns CDR1 SGHVS and CDR2 FQNEAQ. V gave up 3 bases and J gave up 1 base; unmatched junction bases: 9. This CDR3 region has 16 residues.

Here the CDR3 reads CASSFTGNTDTQYF. CDR3 DNA sequence: TGTGCCAGCAGCTTTACGGGGAACACAGATACGCAGTATTTT. The chain uses TRBV11-3 and TRBJ2-3, with D possibly matching TRBD2 (5 bases). Trimming took off 3 bases at V and 2 bases at J, with 9 bases between the two ends. CDR1 is SGHNT, CDR2 YENEEA, per germline. The CDR3 sequence is 14 residues long.

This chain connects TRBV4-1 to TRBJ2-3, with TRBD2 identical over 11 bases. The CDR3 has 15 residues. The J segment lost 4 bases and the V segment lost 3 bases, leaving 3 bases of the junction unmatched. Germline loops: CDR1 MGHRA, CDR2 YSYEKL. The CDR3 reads CASSQGLAAADTQYF. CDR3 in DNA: TGCGCCAGCAGCCAGGGACTAGCGGCCGCAGATACGCAGTATTTT.

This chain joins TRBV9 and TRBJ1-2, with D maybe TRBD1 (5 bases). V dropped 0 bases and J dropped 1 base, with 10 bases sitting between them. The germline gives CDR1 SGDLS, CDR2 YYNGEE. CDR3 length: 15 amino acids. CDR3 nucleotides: TGTGCCAGCAGCGTAGGACAGCTTAGTAACTATGGCTACACCTTC. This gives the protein CASSVGQLSNYGYTF.

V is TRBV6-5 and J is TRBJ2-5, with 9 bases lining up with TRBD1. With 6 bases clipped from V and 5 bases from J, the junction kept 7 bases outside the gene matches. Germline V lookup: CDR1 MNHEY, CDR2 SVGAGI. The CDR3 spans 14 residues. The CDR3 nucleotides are TGTGCCAGCAGGTGGACAGGGGCGCTGGAGACCCAGTACTTC. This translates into CASRWTGALETQYF.

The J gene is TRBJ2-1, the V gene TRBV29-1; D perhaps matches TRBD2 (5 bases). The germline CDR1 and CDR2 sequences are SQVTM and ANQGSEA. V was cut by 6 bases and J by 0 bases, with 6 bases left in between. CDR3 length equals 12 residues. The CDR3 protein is CSVDFSYNEQFF. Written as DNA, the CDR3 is TGCAGCGTGGACTTCTCCTACAATGAGCAGTTCTTC.

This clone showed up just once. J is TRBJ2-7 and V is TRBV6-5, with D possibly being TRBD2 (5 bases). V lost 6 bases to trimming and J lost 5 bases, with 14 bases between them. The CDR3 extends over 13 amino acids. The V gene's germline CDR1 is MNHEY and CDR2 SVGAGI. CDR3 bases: TGTGCCAGCAGCCGACGGAGGCAGGACGAGCAGTACTTC. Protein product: CASSRRRQDEQYF.

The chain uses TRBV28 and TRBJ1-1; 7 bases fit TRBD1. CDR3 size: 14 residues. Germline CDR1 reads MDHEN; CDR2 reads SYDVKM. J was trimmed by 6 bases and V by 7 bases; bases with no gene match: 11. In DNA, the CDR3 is TGTGCCAGCATCTTATCTCGACAGGGCGCTGAAGCTTTCTTT. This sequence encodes CASILSRQGAEAFF.

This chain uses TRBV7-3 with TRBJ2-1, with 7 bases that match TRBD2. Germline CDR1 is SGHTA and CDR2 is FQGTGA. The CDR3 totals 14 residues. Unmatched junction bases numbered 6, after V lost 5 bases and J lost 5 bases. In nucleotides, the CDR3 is TGTGCCAGCAGCAGCTCTAGCGGAAACAATGAGCAGTTCTTC. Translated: CASSSSSGNNEQFF. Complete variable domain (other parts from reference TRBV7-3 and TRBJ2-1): GAGVSQTPSNKVTEKGKYVELRCDPISGHTALYWYRQSLGQGPEFLIYFQGTGAADDSGLPNDRFFAVRPEGSVSTLKIQRTERGDSAVYLCASSSSSGNNEQFFGPGTRLTVL.

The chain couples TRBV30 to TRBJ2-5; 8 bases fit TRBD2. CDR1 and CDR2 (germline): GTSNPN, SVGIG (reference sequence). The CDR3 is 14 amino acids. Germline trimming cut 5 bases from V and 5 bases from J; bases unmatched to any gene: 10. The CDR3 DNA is TGTGCCTGGGGGCCCGCCGGGAGGGGGGAGACCCAGTACTTC. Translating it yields CAWGPAGRGETQYF.

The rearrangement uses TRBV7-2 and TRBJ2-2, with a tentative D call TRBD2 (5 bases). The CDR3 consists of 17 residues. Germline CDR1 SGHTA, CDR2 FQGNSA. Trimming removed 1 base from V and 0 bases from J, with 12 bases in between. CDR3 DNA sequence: TGTGCCAGCAGCTTAGGAGGACTCCTCGCGAACACCGGGGAGCTGTTTTTT. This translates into CASSLGGLLANTGELFF.